A selection of T cell receptor beta chains follows, all from one sample in a study of T-cell memory formation after mild COVID-19. From the 5' RACE reads, TCRdb called clonotypes with MiXCR, one entry per CDR3 protein. The repertoire holds 95,000 to 120,000 distinct CDR3 sequences, 15% to 20% seen once, with around 5.5% in the top ten. The material sequenced was PBMCs or a T cell subset sorted from them (not recorded which). The receptors here all came from a man between 18 and 35 years old who had mild COVID-19 (a few samples of this study predate the infection). Cell type and time point are not known. Each CDR3 is given with its conserved first and last residue. Fields, in order: clone size, D gene, CDR3 length, V gene, J gene, CDR3 protein, CDR3 DNA. D genes are given only for firm matches. Rows give clone size only sometimes, using once, few, many, or a class for an expanded clone.

>-|-|11|TRBV27|TRBJ2-3
CASSNTDTQYF
TGTGCCAGCAGCAATACAGATACGCAGTATTTT
>few|TRBD2|15|TRBV20-1|TRBJ2-5
CSARSGSGGAETQYF
TGCAGTGCTAGATCCGGTAGCGGGGGCGCGGAGACCCAGTACTTC
>-|TRBD2|14|TRBV5-1|TRBJ2-1
CASSLGAGYNEQFF
TGCGCCAGCAGCTTGGGAGCGGGGTACAATGAGCAGTTCTTC
>-|-|16|TRBV28|TRBJ1-3
CASSFFGLSSGNTIYF
TGTGCCAGCAGTTTCTTTGGGTTGAGCTCTGGAAACACCATATATTTT
>few|-|18|TRBV11-1|TRBJ2-3
CASSLLVGQGIITDTQYF
TGTGCCAGCAGCTTACTCGTGGGCCAGGGCATCATCACAGATACGCAGTATTTT
>-|-|15|TRBV4-1|TRBJ2-7
CASSPRQAGGNEQYF
TGCGCCAGCAGCCCGCGGCAAGCGGGCGGCAACGAGCAGTACTTC
>many|TRBD2|15|TRBV5-1|TRBJ2-3
CASSLTSGDTDTQYF
TGCGCCAGCAGCTTGACTAGCGGGGACACAGATACGCAGTATTTT
>few|-|14|TRBV20-1|TRBJ2-3
CSARGLEYTDTQYF
TGCAGTGCTAGAGGTTTAGAGTACACAGATACGCAGTATTTT
>few|-|15|TRBV4-3|TRBJ2-7
CASSQATGITYEQYF
TGCGCCAGCAGCCAAGCGACCGGAATAACCTACGAGCAGTACTTC
>few|-|12|TRBV6-5|TRBJ1-1
CASREGRTEAFF
TGTGCCAGCAGGGAGGGGCGCACTGAAGCTTTCTTT